The entry below describes one T cell receptor beta chain. This sample stems from a study of blood T cell repertoires in COVID-19. On the study more broadly: The study drew acute and convalescent COVID-19 samples from the United States, Italy and Spain. In each case, the material was cDNA or gDNA derived from T cells, B-cell-depleted T cells, or PBMCs.

Per the original data handling: Amplification from reference gene primers served as the basis for estimated nucleated cell counts. Sequencing used immunoSEQ multiplex PCR; TCRdb keeps in-frame clones, though not all of them. That table furnishes V, J and clone size, whereas the DNA furnished D and trimming. The sample consists of under 200,000 clones, roughly 84% of them appearing once. The V gene's germline CDR1 is SGHRS and CDR2 YFSETQ. V was cut by 2 bases and J by 6 bases, with 26 bases left in between. This CDR3 comprises 19 residues. The gene calls are TRBV5-1 and TRBJ2-2; D is undetermined. This clonotype originated in a woman aged 80 or older with active or convalescent COVID-19. Sequencing was carried out using peripheral blood. CDR3 residues: CASSLSPFSGSLFSGELFF. DNA of the CDR3: TGCGCCAGCAGCTTAAGTCCTTTCTCCGGGTCCTTATTCTCCGGGGAGCTGTTTTTT.